This TCR beta chain was profiled in a study of T cells expressing NK-cell markers. TCRdb reworked the 5' RACE reads into one entry per CDR3 protein, no DNA. The sample data list about 260,000 distinct CDR3 sequences. The CDR3 length is 14 residues. Germline values: CDR1 SGHTA, CDR2 FQGNSA. The sequence derives from a man aged 18 to 29 in good health. V and J are TRBV7-2 and TRBJ2-5. Sequencing used blood T cells: a sorted CD56 or NKG2C T cell subset, CD4+ or CD8+ T cells, or bulk PBMC T cells (not recorded which). The CDR3 loop reads CASNLLGYQETQYF.